The rows below give T cell receptor beta chains drawn from one sample of a study of immune characterization of retroperitoneal liposarcoma. TCRdb re-called the PCR reads with MiXCR, one entry per CDR3 protein. The sample includes 10,000 or so distinct CDR3 sequences, roughly 25% seen only once; the top ten take more than 8%. Sequencing was performed on tumor tissue. The source of these receptors is a male donor with retroperitoneal liposarcoma. Both conserved end residues are part of each CDR3. The D gene is left open where the match is weak. Rows give clone size only sometimes, using once, few, many, or a class for an expanded clone.

>few|TRBV4-1|TRBJ1-4|.
TGCGCCAGCAGCCAAGATTCCGTTACTTTTGGTAATGAAAAACTGTTTTTT
CASSQDSVTFGNEKLFF
>many|TRBV12-3/TRBV12-4|TRBJ2-1|.
TGTGCCAGCAGTTTTACGACAGACTACGAGCAGTTCTTC
CASSFTTDYEQFF
>few|TRBV7-9|TRBJ2-2|TRBD1
TGTGCCAGCAGACCCCGACAGGGGGGAGCCGGGGAGCTGTTTTTT
CASRPRQGGAGELFF
>many|TRBV7-2|TRBJ2-7|.
TGTGCCAGCAGCTTAGATCGGCGGATCCCGGACGAGCAGTACTTC
CASSLDRRIPDEQYF
>many|TRBV7-6|TRBJ1-6|.
TGTGCCAGCAGCGGTGGGCAGGGGAGGTCACCCCTCCACTTT
CASSGGQGRSPLHF
>medium-sized|TRBV12-3/TRBV12-4|TRBJ2-5|.
TGTGCCAGCAGTTTGGTTCAGGGGGGGACCTTAGGGGAGACCCAGTACTTC
CASSLVQGGTLGETQYF
>few|TRBV7-3|TRBJ2-5|.
TGTGCCAGCAGCTTATATCGGGGGAATGAGCAGTACTTC
CASSLYRGNEQYF
>few|TRBV25-1|TRBJ2-3|TRBD2
TGTGCCAGCAGTGGTCTAGCGGACCCAGATACGCAGTATTTT
CASSGLADPDTQYF
>.|TRBV7-2|TRBJ2-7|TRBD2
TGTGCCACCTCACTAGCGGGAACCTACGAGCAGTACTTC
CATSLAGTYEQYF
>many|TRBV27|TRBJ2-1|.
TGTGCCAGCAGTCTAACGGGGACCTACGAGCAGTTCTTC
CASSLTGTYEQFF
>few|TRBV12-3/TRBV12-4|TRBJ1-1|.
TGTGCCAGCAGTTCCCCGGACAGTGAAGCTTTCTTT
CASSSPDSEAFF
>once|TRBV6-6|TRBJ2-2|TRBD2
TGTGCCAGCAGTTACGTAGCGGGGGGAACCGGGGAGCTGTTTTTT
CASSYVAGGTGELFF
>.|TRBV6-1|TRBJ1-2|.
TGTGCCAGCATCCTGGGACGGACGAACTATGGCTACACCTTC
CASILGRTNYGYTF
>many|TRBV6-1|TRBJ1-2|TRBD1
TGTGCCAGCACATTCCGGGGACAGGGGGCTCCTGGCTACACCTTC
CASTFRGQGAPGYTF
>.|TRBV6-1|TRBJ2-1|.
TGTGCCAGCAGTGCGGCAGGGAGTGTTCTTGAGCAGTTCTTC
CASSAAGSVLEQFF
>medium-sized|TRBV6-1|TRBJ2-1|TRBD1
TGTGCCAGCGTCTGGACAGGACGAGAGACCCAGTTCTTC
CASVWTGRETQFF